This TCR beta chain was obtained from a study of cytotoxic CD8 clonotypes in ibrutinib-treated CLL. Study summary: There were about 11 relapsed/refractory patients and 15 treatment-naive patients, and under 18 were IGHV unmutated. Whole-study results and caveats: While tracking circulating CD8+ T-cell counts, baseline clonality exceeded that of age-matched healthy donors.

Worth noting for this clone: Its antigen is unknown.

The CDR3 runs 17 residues. The germline V gene has CDR1 SGHNT and CDR2 YYREEE (reference sequence). V lost 4 bases to trimming and J lost 2 bases; unmatched junction nucleotides: 12. Some clones are missing from TCRdb's copy, which holds only in-frame ones; the method was immunoSEQ multiplex PCR. The table has about 50,000 clones, approximately 82% seen once; the top ten hold around 20%. The specimen comprised PBMCs, sampled after 24 months of ibrutinib treatment. The V and J genes are TRBV5-4 and TRBJ2-5; 9 nucleotides align to TRBD2. This TCR was recovered from a human donor with chronic lymphocytic leukemia. The CDR3 loop reads CASSGTGGGRDQETQYF. The CDR3 coding sequence is TGTGCCAGCAGCGGTACGGGCGGCGGGAGGGATCAAGAGACCCAGTACTTC.